The 14 T cell receptor beta chains reported below all come from one sample, sequenced in a study of T cell responses to AZD1222 COVID-19 vaccine. Profiling relied on immunoSEQ multiplex PCR, and the TCRdb table lists in-frame clones only, not all of them. The sample carries approximately 190,000 clones, around 92% recorded once. The material was peripheral blood, obtained on day 0 of AZD1222 vaccination. Source of these receptors: an adult in good health.

The chain joins TRBV10-1 to TRBJ2-5, with TRBD2 identical over 8 bases. The CDR3 is 15 amino acids. V shed 0 bases and J 4 bases; nucleotides not matched to a gene: 4. Germline-derived CDR1 and CDR2 are WNHNN and SYGVQD (reference sequence). CDR3 bases: TGCGCCAGCAGTGAGTCGGCGGGGGGCGGAGAGACCCAGTACTTC. Amino acid sequence: CASSESAGGGETQYF.

The genes are TRBV5-4 and TRBJ1-3, with D unresolved. The CDR3 is made up of 14 amino acids. V was clipped by 0 bases and J by 0 bases, with 4 bases between them. Germline CDR1 and CDR2: SGHNT and YYREEE (reference sequence). This chain's CDR3 is CASSLDLSGNTIYF. The CDR3 nucleotides read TGTGCCAGCAGCTTGGACCTCTCTGGAAACACCATATATTTT.

V is TRBV2 and J is TRBJ2-6; tentatively, D is TRBD2 (5 bases). This CDR3 contains 12 residues. Germline V gives CDR1 SNHLY, CDR2 FYNNEI. V gave up 11 bases and J gave up 4 bases, with 9 bases separating them. The chain's CDR3 is CAGSLGANVLTF. The CDR3, as DNA: TGTGCCGGGAGTCTGGGGGCCAACGTCCTGACTTTC.

The chain is built from TRBV28 and TRBJ1-2; D gene uncertain. The CDR3 totals 13 residues. Per germline, CDR1 MDHEN and CDR2 SYDVKM. Trimming cost V 10 bases and J 4 bases, with 16 bases left between them. CDR3 protein: CATTSSTSYGYTF. CDR3 DNA sequence: TGTGCCACTACGAGCTCCACCTCCTATGGCTACACCTTC.

The CDR3 loop is CAISDFTGGPHEQYF. In DNA form, the CDR3 reads TGTGCCATCAGTGACTTCACAGGGGGCCCCCACGAGCAGTACTTC. The V and J genes are TRBV10-3 and TRBJ2-7; 9 positions match TRBD1. This CDR3 comprises 15 residues. Losses at the gene ends were 3 bases for V and 5 bases for J; bases not matched to a gene: 8. Germline V gives CDR1 ENHRY, CDR2 SYGVKD.

This chain uses TRBV12-1 with TRBJ1-6. TRBV12-1 is termed a pseudogene. The CDR3 runs 15 residues. CDR3 residues: CASSFVYGANSPLHF. The CDR3 DNA reads as TGTGCCAGCAGCTTTGTGTACGGGGCGAATTCACCCCTCCACTTT.

The chain is built from TRBV19 and TRBJ1-5; D call uncertain. Germline V CDR1 and CDR2: LNHDA, SQIVND (reference sequence). V lost 0 bases and J lost 6, with 15 bases in between. This CDR3 is 16 amino acids long. The chain's CDR3 is CASSIDRALNGQPQHF. CDR3 coding DNA: TGTGCCAGTAGTATAGATCGGGCCCTTAATGGTCAGCCCCAGCATTTT.

Concerning this clone itself: This same CDR3 is encoded by further DNA sequences in the sample. This chain uses TRBV5-1 with TRBJ1-1; D is ambiguous. Germline-derived CDR1 and CDR2 are SGHRS and YFSETQ. Trimming took 0 bases from V and 1 from J, leaving 4 bases between them. The CDR3 is 13 amino acids. The CDR3 sequence: CASSLGGNTEAFF. The CDR3 DNA is TGCGCCAGCAGCTTGGGGGGGAACACTGAAGCTTTCTTT.

The chain couples TRBV6-5 to TRBJ2-3; 9 nucleotides align to TRBD2. CDR3 length: 14 amino acids. CDR1 is MNHEY and CDR2 is SVGAGI in the germline V gene. V lost 7 bases to trimming and J lost 2 bases; unmatched junction nucleotides: 4. The chain's CDR3 is CASKLAGHTDTQYF. CDR3 in DNA: TGTGCCAGCAAACTAGCGGGTCACACAGATACGCAGTATTTT.

The rearrangement uses TRBV9 and TRBJ2-5; 7 nucleotides line up with TRBD1. Per the germline V gene, CDR1 is SGDLS and CDR2 is YYNGEE. V lost 4 bases, J lost 2 bases, and 8 bases stayed unmatched. CDR3 length: 15 amino acids. In DNA, the CDR3 is TGTGCCAGCAGCCCCGGGACAGTCGTTCAAGAGACCCAGTACTTC. As protein: CASSPGTVVQETQYF.

This clone showed up just once. V usage is TRBV11-2 and J usage is TRBJ1-1; TRBD1 agrees at 7 bases. The CDR3 is made up of 15 amino acids. From germline, CDR1 is SGHAT and CDR2 FQNNGV. V trimming: 2 bases; J trimming: 0 bases; junction bases outside the gene matches: 3. The DNA of the CDR3 is TGTGCCAGCAGCTTAACAGGGGCCATGAACACTGAAGCTTTCTTT. Protein: CASSLTGAMNTEAFF.

V usage is TRBV2 and J usage is TRBJ1-5, with D hard to call. Trimming took 4 bases from V and 1 from J, leaving 8 bases between them. The CDR3 spans 14 residues. The germline gives CDR1 SNHLY, CDR2 FYNNEI. The CDR3 reads CASSVGLSNQPQHF. For the CDR3, the DNA is TGTGCCAGCAGTGTGGGCCTAAGCAATCAGCCCCAGCATTTT.

There are a few counts of this clone. The sample has other DNA sequences that encode this CDR3 too. J is TRBJ1-1 and V is TRBV19, with D possibly matching TRBD1 (5 bases). V was trimmed by 9 bases and J by 2 bases, leaving 13 bases between them. Germline CDR1 reads LNHDA; CDR2 reads SQIVND (reference sequence). CDR3 length equals 13 residues. CDR3 loop: CASKGLGNTEAFF. The CDR3 DNA reads TGTGCCAGCAAGGGGTTGGGTAACACTGAAGCTTTCTTT. The complete variable domain, with remaining parts taken from reference TRBV19 and TRBJ1-1, reads DGGITQSPKYLFRKEGQNVTLSCEQNLNHDAMYWYRQDPGQGLRLIYYSQIVNDFQKGDIAEGYSVSREKKESFPLTVTSAQKNPTAFYLCASKGLGNTEAFFGQGTRLTVV.

The chain carries TRBV6-6 and TRBJ1-5; 7 positions agree with TRBD1. With V trimmed by 6 bases and J by 0 bases, 20 bases remained unmatched. The CDR3 covers 20 residues. Germline CDR1 is MNHNY and CDR2 is SVGAGI (reference sequence). As DNA, the CDR3 is TGTGCCAGCAGCCTCATCCCCCCAGGGACAGAAAAAGATAGCAATCAGCCCCAGCATTTT. It encodes CASSLIPPGTEKDSNQPQHF.